A few counts support the clone carrying this TCR beta chain. This specimen belongs to a study of blood T cells in healthy people across ages. The use of a sample-barcoded 5' primer and a J-beta primer mix characterized a second PCR of roughly 6 to 11 cycles. TCRdb passed the 5' RACE reads through MiXCR, listing each CDR3 protein once. The sample carries 800,000 to 900,000 distinct CDR3 sequences, about 62% recorded once. Specimen: blood. The source is a man aged 25-45 years in good health.

The CDR3 loop is CASSYNPDTQYF. The CDR3 nucleotides read TGTGCCAGCAGTTACAATCCGGATACGCAGTATTTT. The gene calls are TRBV6-2 or TRBV6-3 and TRBJ2-3, with D hard to call. Trimming stripped 2 bases from V and 6 bases from J, with 6 bases between. Germline V gene data show CDR1 as MNHEY and CDR2 as SVGEGT. The CDR3 is 12 residues long.